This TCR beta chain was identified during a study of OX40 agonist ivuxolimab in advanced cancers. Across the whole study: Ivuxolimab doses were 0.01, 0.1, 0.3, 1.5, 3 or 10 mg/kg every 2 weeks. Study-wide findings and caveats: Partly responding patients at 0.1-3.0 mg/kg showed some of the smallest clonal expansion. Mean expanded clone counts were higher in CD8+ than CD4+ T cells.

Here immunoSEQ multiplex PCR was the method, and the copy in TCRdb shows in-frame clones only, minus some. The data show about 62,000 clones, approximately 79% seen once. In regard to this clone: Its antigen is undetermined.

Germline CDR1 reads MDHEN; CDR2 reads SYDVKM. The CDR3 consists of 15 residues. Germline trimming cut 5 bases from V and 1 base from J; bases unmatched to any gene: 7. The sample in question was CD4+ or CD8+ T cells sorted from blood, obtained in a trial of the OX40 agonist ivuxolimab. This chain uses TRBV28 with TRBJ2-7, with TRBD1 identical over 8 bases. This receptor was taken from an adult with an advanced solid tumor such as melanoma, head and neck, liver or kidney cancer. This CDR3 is CASSTDREGSYEQYF. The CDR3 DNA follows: TGTGCCAGCAGTACGGACAGGGAAGGGTCCTACGAGCAGTACTTC.